This T cell receptor (beta chain) was observed in a study of blood T cell repertoires in COVID-19. This clone was seen only a few times. TCRdb keeps only in-frame clones here, not all; method: immunoSEQ multiplex PCR. The profile covers roughly 250,000 clones, with approximately 82% appearing a single time and 4.9% taken by the ten largest. The receptor's source is a woman aged 80 or over with active or convalescent COVID-19. The sequenced sample was peripheral blood.

The CDR3 region is CASRDRGPNNSPLHF. CDR3 in DNA: TGTGCCAGCAGGGACAGGGGACCCAATAATTCACCCCTCCACTTT. V is TRBV2 and J is TRBJ1-6; 9 positions agree with TRBD1. Germline-derived CDR1 and CDR2 are SNHLY and FYNNEI. The V segment lost 6 bases and the J segment 5 bases; nucleotides outside the gene matches: 5. This CDR3 is built from 15 residues.